The clone carrying this T cell receptor (beta chain) was found many times. For ophthalmopathy patients, the Clinical Activity Score was at least 3 and the NOSPECS grade at least 4; duration was under 3 months. Diagnosis relied on clinical symptoms, serum thyroxine and TRAb, thyroid ultrasound and orbital computed tomography. This sample is drawn from a study of T cells in Graves' hyperthyroidism and ophthalmopathy. Trimming cost V 5 bases and J 0 bases, with 12 bases left between them. The CDR3 contains 15 residues. In germline, CDR1 is MNHEY, CDR2 SMNVEV (reference sequence). RNA transcripts were the template for amplifying TCR beta CDR3 regions. TCR CDR3 regions were first amplified by RT-PCR with HTBI primers. TCRdb passed the multiplex PCR reads through MiXCR, listing each CDR3 protein once. This table holds 500,000 to 750,000 distinct CDR3 sequences, 14% found once.

J is TRBJ2-3 and V is TRBV27, with TRBD2 as a possible D gene (5 bases). The sequenced sample consisted of blood. This receptor was obtained from a woman aged 18-29 years with Graves' ophthalmopathy. The CDR3: CASSILALSTDTQYF. For the CDR3, the DNA is TGTGCCAGCAGTATTCTAGCTCTAAGCACAGATACGCAGTATTTT.